This T cell receptor (beta chain) was sequenced in a study of blood T cell repertoires in COVID-19. Study-wide background: Sources were T cells, B-cell-depleted T cells, or PBMCs; the material itself was cDNA or gDNA.

Sequenced by immunoSEQ multiplex PCR; TCRdb stores in-frame clones only, minus some. The sample has about 370,000 clones, roughly 90% seen once. Recruited during active infection, patients (from Seattle) were subsequently followed longitudinally. The CDR3 is 15 amino acids. The germline gives CDR1 PRHDT, CDR2 FYEKMQ (reference sequence). The germline V and J ends were trimmed by 0 bases and 10 bases, with 18 bases remaining between them. The sequencing sample was made of peripheral blood. The TCR comes from a woman in her 30s with COVID-19, enrolled during active disease. V is TRBV13 and J is TRBJ1-2, with D perhaps TRBD1 (5 bases). The CDR3 protein is CASSLGTAGGSDYTF. The CDR3, as DNA: TGTGCCAGCAGCTTAGGGACAGCGGGCGGTAGCGACTACACCTTC.